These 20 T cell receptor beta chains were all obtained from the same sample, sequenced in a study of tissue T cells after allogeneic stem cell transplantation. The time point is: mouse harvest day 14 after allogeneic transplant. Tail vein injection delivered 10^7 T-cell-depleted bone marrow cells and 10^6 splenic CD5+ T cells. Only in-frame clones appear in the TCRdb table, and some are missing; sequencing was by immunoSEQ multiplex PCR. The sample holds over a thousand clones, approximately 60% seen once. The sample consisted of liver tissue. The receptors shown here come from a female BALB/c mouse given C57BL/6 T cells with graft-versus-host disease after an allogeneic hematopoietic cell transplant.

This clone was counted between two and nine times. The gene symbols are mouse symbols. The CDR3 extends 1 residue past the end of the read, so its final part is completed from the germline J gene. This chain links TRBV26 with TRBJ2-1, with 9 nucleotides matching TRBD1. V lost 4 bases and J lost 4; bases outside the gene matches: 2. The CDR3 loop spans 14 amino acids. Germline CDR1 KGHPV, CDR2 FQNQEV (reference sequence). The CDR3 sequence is CASSPDRGYAEQFF. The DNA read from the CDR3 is TGTGCCAGCAGTCCGGACAGGGGTTATGCTGAGCAGTTC.

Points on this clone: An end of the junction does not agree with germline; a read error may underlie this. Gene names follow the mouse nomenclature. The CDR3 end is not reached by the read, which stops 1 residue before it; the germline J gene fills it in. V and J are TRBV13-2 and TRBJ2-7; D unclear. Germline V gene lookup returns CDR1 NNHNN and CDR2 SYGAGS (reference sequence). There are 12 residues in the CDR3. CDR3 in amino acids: CASSEWVYEQYF. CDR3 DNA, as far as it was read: TGTGCCAGCAGTGAATGGGTTTATGAACAGTAC.

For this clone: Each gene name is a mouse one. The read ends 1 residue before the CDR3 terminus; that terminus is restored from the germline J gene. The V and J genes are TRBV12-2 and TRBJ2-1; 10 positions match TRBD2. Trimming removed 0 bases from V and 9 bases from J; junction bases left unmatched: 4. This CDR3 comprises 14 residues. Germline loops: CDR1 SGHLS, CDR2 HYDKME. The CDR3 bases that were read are TGTGCCAGCTCTCTCTCTGGGGGGGCGCATGAGCAGTTC. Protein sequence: CASSLSGGAHEQF. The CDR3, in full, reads CASSLSGGAHEQFF.

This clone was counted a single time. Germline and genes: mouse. CDR3 loop: CASSLGDSPLYF. Incomplete CDR3 DNA: TGTGCCAGCAGTCTGGGGGATTCGCCCCTCTAC. V and J are TRBV26 and TRBJ1-6; D is undetermined. The read finishes 1 residue shy of the CDR3 end, and the germline J gene is used to complete it. TRBJ1-6 is treated as an ORF (open reading frame) with a function not yet certain. Trimming took 2 bases from V and 8 from J, leaving 4 bases between them. The CDR3 extends over 12 amino acids. The germline CDR1 and CDR2 sequences are KGHPV and FQNQEV (reference sequence).

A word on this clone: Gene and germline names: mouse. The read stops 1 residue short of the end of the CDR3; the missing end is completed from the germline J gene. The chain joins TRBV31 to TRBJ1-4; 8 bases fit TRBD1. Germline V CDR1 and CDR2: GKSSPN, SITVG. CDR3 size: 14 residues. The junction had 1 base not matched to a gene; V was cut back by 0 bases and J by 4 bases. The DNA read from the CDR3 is TGTGCCTGGAGTCTGGACAGGGACAACGAAAGATTATTT. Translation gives CAWSLDRDNERLF. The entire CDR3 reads CAWSLDRDNERLFF.

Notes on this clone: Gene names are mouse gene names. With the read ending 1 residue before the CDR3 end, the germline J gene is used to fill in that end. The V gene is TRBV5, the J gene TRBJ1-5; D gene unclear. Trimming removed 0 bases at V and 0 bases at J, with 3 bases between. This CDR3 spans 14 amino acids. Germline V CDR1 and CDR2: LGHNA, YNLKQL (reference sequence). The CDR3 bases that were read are TGTGCCAGCAGCCAAGACAATAACAACCAGGCTCCGCTT. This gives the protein CASSQDNNNQAPL. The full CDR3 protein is CASSQDNNNQAPLF.

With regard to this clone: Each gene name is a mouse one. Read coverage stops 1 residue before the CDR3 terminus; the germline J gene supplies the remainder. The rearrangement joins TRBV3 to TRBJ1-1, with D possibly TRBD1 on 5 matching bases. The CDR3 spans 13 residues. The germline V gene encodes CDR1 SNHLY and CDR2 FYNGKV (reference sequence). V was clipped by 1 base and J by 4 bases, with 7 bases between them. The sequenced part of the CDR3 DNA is TGTGCCAGCAGCTTAGAGGGGAGCACAGAAGTCTTC. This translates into CASSLEGSTEVF. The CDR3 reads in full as CASSLEGSTEVFF.

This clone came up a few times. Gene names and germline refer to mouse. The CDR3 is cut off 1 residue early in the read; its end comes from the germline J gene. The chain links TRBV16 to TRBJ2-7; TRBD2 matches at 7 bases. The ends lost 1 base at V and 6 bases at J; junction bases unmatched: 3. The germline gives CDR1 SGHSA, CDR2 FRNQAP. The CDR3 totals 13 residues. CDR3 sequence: CASSLGGGFEQYF. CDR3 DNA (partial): TGTGCAAGCAGCTTAGGGGGGGGGTTTGAACAGTAC.

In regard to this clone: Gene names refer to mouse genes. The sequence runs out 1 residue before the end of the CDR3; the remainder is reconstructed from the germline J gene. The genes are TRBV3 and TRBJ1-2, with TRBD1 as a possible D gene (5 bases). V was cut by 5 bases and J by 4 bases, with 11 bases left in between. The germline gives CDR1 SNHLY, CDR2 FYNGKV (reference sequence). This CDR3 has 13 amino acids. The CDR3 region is CASSKNGGSDYTF. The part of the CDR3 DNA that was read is TGTGCCAGCAGCAAGAACGGGGGCTCCGACTACACC.

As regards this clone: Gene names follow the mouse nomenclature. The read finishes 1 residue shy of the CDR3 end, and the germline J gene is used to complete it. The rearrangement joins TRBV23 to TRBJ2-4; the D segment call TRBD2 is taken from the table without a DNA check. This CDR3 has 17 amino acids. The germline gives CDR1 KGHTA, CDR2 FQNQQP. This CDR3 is CSSSQSSGGGGQNTLYF. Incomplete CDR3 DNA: TGCTCCAGCAGTCAATCTTCTGGGGGAGGGGGTCAAAACACCTTGTAC.

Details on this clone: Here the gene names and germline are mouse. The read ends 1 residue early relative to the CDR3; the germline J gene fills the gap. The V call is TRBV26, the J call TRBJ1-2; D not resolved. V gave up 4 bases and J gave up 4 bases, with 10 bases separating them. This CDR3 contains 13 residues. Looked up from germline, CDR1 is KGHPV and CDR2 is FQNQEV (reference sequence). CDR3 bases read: TGTGCCAGCAGTCGGGAGGGCGGCTCCGACTACACC. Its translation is CASSREGGSDYT. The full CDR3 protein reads CASSREGGSDYTF.

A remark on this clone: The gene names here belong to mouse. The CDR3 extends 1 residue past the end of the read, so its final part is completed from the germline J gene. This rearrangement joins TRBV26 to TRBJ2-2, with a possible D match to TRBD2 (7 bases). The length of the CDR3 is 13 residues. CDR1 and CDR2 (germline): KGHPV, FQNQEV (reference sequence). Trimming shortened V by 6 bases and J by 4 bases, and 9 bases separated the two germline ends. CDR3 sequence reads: CASRGGGTGQLYF. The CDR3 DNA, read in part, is TGTGCCAGCAGGGGGGGCGGCACCGGGCAGCTCTAC. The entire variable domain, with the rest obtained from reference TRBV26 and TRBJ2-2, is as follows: NSKVIQTPRYLVKGQGQKAKMRCIPEKGHPVVFWYQQNKNNEFKFLINFQNQEVLQQIDMTEKRFSAECPSNSPCSLEIQSSEAGDSALYLCASRGGGTGQLYFGEGSKLTVL.

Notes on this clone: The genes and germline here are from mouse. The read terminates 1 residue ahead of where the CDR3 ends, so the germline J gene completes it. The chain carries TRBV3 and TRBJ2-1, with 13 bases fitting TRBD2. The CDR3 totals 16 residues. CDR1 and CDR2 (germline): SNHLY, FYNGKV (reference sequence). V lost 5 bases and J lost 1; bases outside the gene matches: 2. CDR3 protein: CASSRTGGANYAEQFF. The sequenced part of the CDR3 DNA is TGTGCCAGCAGCCGGACTGGGGGGGCGAACTATGCTGAGCAGTTC.

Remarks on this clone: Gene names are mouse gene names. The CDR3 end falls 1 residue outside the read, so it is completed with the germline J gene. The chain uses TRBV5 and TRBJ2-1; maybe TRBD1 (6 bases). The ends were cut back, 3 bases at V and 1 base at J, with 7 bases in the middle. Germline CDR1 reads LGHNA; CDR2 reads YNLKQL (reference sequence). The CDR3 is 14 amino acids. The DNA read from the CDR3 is TGTGCCAGCAGCCAGGGACAAAACTATGCTGAGCAGTTC. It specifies CASSQGQNYAEQF. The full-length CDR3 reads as CASSQGQNYAEQFF.

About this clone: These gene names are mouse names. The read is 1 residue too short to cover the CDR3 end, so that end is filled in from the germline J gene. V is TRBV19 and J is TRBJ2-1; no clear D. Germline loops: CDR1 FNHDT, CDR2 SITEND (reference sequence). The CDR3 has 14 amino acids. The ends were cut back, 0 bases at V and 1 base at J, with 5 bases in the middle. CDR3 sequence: CASSIAENYAEQFF. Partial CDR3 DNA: TGTGCCAGCAGTATAGCCGAGAACTATGCTGAGCAGTTC.

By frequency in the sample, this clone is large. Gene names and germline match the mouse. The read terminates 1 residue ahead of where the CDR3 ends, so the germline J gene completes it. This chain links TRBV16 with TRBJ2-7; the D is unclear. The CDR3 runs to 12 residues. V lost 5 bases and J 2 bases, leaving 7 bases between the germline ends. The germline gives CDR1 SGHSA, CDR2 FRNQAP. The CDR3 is CASSPGTYEQYF. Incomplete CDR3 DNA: TGTGCAAGCAGCCCGGGGACCTATGAACAGTAC. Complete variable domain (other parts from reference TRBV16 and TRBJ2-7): NAGVIQTPRHKVTGKGQEATLWCEPISGHSAVFWYRQTIVQGLEFLTYFRNQAPIDDSGMPKERFSAQMPNQSHSTLKIQSTQPQDSAVYLCASSPGTYEQYFGPGTRLTVL.

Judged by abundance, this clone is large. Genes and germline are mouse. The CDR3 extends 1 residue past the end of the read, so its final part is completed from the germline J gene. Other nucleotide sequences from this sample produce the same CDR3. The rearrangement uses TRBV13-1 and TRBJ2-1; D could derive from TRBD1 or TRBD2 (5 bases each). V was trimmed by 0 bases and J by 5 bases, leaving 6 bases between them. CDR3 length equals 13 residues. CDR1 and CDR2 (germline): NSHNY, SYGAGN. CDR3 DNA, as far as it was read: TGTGCCAGCAGTGATGGGGGGAATGCTGAGCAGTTC. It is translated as CASSDGGNAEQF. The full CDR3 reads CASSDGGNAEQFF.

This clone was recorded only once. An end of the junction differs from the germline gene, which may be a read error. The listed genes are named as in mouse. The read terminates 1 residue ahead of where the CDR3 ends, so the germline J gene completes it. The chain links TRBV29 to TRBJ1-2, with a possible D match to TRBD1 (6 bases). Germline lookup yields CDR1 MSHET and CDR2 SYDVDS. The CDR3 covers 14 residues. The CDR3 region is CASSLRGRNSAYTF. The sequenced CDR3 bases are TGTGCTAGCAGTTTGCGGGGGCGGAACTCCGCCTACACC.

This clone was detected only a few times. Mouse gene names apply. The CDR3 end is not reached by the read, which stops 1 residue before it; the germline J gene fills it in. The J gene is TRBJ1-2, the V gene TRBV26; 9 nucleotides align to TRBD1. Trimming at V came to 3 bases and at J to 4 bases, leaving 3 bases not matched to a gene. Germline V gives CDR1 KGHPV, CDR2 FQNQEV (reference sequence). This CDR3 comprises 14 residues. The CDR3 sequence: CASSLDRGSSDYTF. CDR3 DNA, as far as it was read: TGTGCCAGCAGTCTCGACAGGGGGAGCTCCGACTACACC.

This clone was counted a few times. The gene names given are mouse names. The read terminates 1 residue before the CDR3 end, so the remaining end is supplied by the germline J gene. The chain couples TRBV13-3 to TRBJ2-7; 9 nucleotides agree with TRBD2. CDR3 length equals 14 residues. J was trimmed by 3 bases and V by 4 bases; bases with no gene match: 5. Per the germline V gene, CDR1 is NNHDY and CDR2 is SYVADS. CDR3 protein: CASSPGLGNYEQYF. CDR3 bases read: TGTGCCAGCAGTCCGGGACTGGGCAACTATGAACAGTAC.